The rows below give T cell receptor beta chains drawn from one sample of a study of CD8 T cells in Susac syndrome. TCRdb recomputed calls from the immunoSEQ multiplex PCR reads with MiXCR, one row per CDR3 protein. The sample contains 20,000 to 25,000 distinct CDR3 sequences, approximately 93% of which appear only once. Specimen: CD8+ T cells from PBMCs. These receptors came from a human donor in good health. The CDR3 runs from the conserved cysteine through the conserved F or W. A D gene is named only where the DNA matches it firmly. Part of the rows lack a size; the others show once, few, many or a class for expanded clones.

- TRBD2 TRBJ2-1 TRBV6-5 TGTGCCAGCAGGGATAGCGGGGGGGAGCAGTTCTTC CASRDSGGEQFF
few - TRBJ2-3 TRBV7-2 TGTGCCAGCAGCTTAGATGGGCCCCTCGATACGCAGTATTTT CASSLDGPLDTQYF
- - TRBJ2-1 TRBV4-3 TGCGCCAGCAGCCAAGATAGGAGATTTGAGCAGTTCTTC CASSQDRRFEQFF
- TRBD1 TRBJ2-7 TRBV6-5 TGTGCCAGTAGACAGGGATCTACCTACGAGCAGTACTTC CASRQGSTYEQYF
- TRBD1 TRBJ2-1 TRBV5-6 TGTGCCAGCAGTGGTGCAGGGGGCTTTTACAATGAGCAGTTCTTC CASSGAGGFYNEQFF
- - TRBJ2-7 TRBV10-3 TGTGCCATCAGTGAGGACGGAACCTACGAGCAGTACTTC CAISEDGTYEQYF
- TRBD2 TRBJ2-3 TRBV7-8 TGTGCCAGCAGCTTAGATTACGGGGGGGCCGCGGATACGCAGTATTTT CASSLDYGGAADTQYF
- - TRBJ2-7 TRBV7-2 TGTGCCAGCAGTCCAGTGAGCGCAGGGCCCCGCCACGAGCAGTACTTC CASSPVSAGPRHEQYF
- TRBD1 TRBJ2-1 TRBV10-3 TGTGCCATCAGTGAGCCGGACAGGGTAGATGAGCAGTTCTTC CAISEPDRVDEQFF
- - TRBJ2-7 TRBV7-2 TGTGCCAGCAGCTACCAAGGGGTTGGCCAGGCGGCCTACGAGCAGTACTTC CASSYQGVGQAAYEQYF
- - TRBJ1-2 TRBV3-1 TGTGCCAGCAGCCAAGACCTCGGGCTTTGGCGGCTTAAGAATGGCTACACCTTC CASSQDLGLWRLKNGYTF
- - TRBJ2-7 TRBV6-2/TRBV6-3 TGTGCCAGCAGTCCGTGGGGGAACCGGGACAACGAGCAGTACTTC CASSPWGNRDNEQYF
- - TRBJ1-3 TRBV7-9 TGTGCCAGCAGCCCCAATGTGGGGGGGACTGGAAACACCATATATTTT CASSPNVGGTGNTIYF
- - TRBJ1-1 TRBV9 TGTGCCAGCAGCGCCCTCCCAACCGGGAACACTGAAGCTTTCTTT CASSALPTGNTEAFF
- - TRBJ2-1 TRBV4-1 TGCGCCAGCAGCCAAGATATCCGGGGGCTAATATCCAATGAGCAGTTCTTC CASSQDIRGLISNEQFF
- - TRBJ2-3 TRBV27 TGTGCCAGCAGAACCCGGGGACTCCGAACAGATACGCAGTATTTT CASRTRGLRTDTQYF
- TRBD1 TRBJ1-3 TRBV7-9 TGTGCCAGCAGCCCTCGGGACAGGGATAACACCATATATTTT CASSPRDRDNTIYF
- - TRBJ1-2 TRBV6-6 TGTGCCAGCAGCCCCCCCCAGATCGATGGCTACACCTTC CASSPPQIDGYTF
- - TRBJ2-1 TRBV19 TGTGCCAGTAGTCCCGGACTGAGGAGCAATGAGCAGTTCTTC CASSPGLRSNEQFF
- TRBD1 TRBJ1-1 TRBV7-9 TGTGCCAGCAGCTTCGGACAGGGGATGAACACTGAAGCTTTCTTT CASSFGQGMNTEAFF
- - TRBJ1-1 TRBV19 TGTGCCAGCTCCGGGATGATGAACACTGAAGCTTTCTTT CASSGMMNTEAFF